This T cell receptor (beta chain) was found in a study of cytomegalovirus exposure and HLA in healthy donors. V lost 0 bases, J lost 1 base, and 10 bases lay in between. This CDR3 is built from 15 residues. Per germline, CDR1 SGHRS and CDR2 YFSETQ. The PCR was carried out with 60 Vbeta primers and 13 Jbeta primers. Clones were read by immunoSEQ multiplex PCR, and TCRdb kept only the in-frame ones, dropping some. The profile shows about 160,000 clones, roughly four fifths of them singletons. The sequence derives from a female donor in good health and CMV-seronegative. The sequenced material came from PBMCs. The chain employs TRBV5-1 and TRBJ1-2, with TRBD1 as a possible D gene (6 bases). The CDR3 sequence: CASSLVTGSNYGYTF. The CDR3 coding sequence is TGCGCCAGCAGCTTGGTCACAGGGAGTAACTATGGCTACACCTTC.